This TCR beta chain was recovered during a study of T cells in severe cutaneous drug reactions. The iRepertoire multiplex PCR system with TCR subtype-specific primers built both bulk and single-cell libraries. After re-calling the multiplex PCR reads, TCRdb lists one entry per CDR3 protein, DNA absent. The sample data list approximately 9,500 distinct CDR3 sequences. Germline V gene data show CDR1 as DFQATT and CDR2 as SNEGSKA (reference sequence). The CDR3 covers 15 residues. Carbamazepine had induced Stevens-Johnson syndrome or toxic epidermal necrolysis in the sequenced donors. The sequenced sample consisted of cells from a skin blister. The chain links TRBV20-1 to TRBJ2-4; absent DNA, TCRdb's TRBD1 call cannot be checked. The TCR comes from a human donor with Stevens-Johnson syndrome, a severe cutaneous drug reaction. The CDR3 region is CSARVGTGSSNIQYF.